The 23 T cell receptor beta chains reported below all come from one sample, sequenced in a study of regulatory T cells in long-lasting Graves disease. CDR3-region Arm-PCR and iRepertoire HTBI primers produced the TCR beta libraries. Each CDR3 protein is one row after TCRdb ran MiXCR on the multiplex PCR reads. The data contain about 560,000 distinct CDR3 sequences, about 16% of them singletons. As for time point: newly diagnosed GD, antithyroid drugs for less than 3 months. The TCR library used RNA extracted from PBMCs. These same data were also listed under a study on T cells in Graves' hyperthyroidism and ophthalmopathy.

This material consisted of peripheral blood mononuclear cells (PBMCs), taken at new diagnosis, from a patient treated with antithyroid drugs. Receptors were obtained from a man aged 18-30 years with Graves disease.

The genes are TRBV9 and TRBJ1-6; D gene unclear. Trimming pared 1 base from V and 8 bases from J, leaving 13 bases between. This CDR3 comprises 15 residues. In germline, CDR1 is SGDLS, CDR2 YYNGEE. The CDR3 region is CASSVRVSGDSPLHF. The DNA for the CDR3 is TGTGCCAGCAGCGTAAGGGTCAGTGGAGATTCACCCCTCCACTTT. Based on the CDR3 plus reference TRBV9 and TRBJ1-6, the full variable domain is DSGVTQTPKHLITATGQRVTLRCSPRSGDLSVYWYQQSLDQGLQFLIQYYNGEERAKGNILERFSAQQFPDLHSELNLSSLELGDSALYFCASSVRVSGDSPLHFGNGTRLTVT.

Note on this clonotype: Sequence at one end of the junction differs from germline and may be a read error. The V gene is TRBV10-2, the J gene TRBJ1-5, with TRBD1 as a possible D gene (6 bases). Looked up from germline, CDR1 is WSHSY and CDR2 is SAAADI. The CDR3 is made up of 15 amino acids. The CDR3 DNA is TGTGCCAGCAGTTCCAGGGGAAATAGCAATCAGCCCCAGCATTTT. Encoded protein: CASSSRGNSNQPQHF.

For this clonotype: This could be a read error, since a much larger clone is one nucleotide away. CDR3 DNA: TGTGCCGGCAGTTCGTACACACAAGTAACCCAGTACTTC. Protein: CAGSSYTQVTQYF. The V gene is TRBV27, the J gene TRBJ2-5; D remains unclear. Germline V lookup: CDR1 MNHEY, CDR2 SMNVEV (reference sequence). The CDR3 runs 13 residues.

The sample holds a few counts of this clonotype. V is TRBV12-3 or TRBV12-4 and J is TRBJ2-1; 12 bases are a match to TRBD2. The CDR3 sequence is 17 residues long. V shed 3 bases, J shed 0 bases, and the junction held 3 bases outside the gene matches. The CDR3 reads CASSFPSGRASYNEQFF. CDR3 nucleotide sequence: TGTGCCAGCAGTTTTCCTAGCGGGAGGGCCTCCTACAATGAGCAGTTCTTC.

V gene TRBV20-1 combines with J gene TRBJ1-4; D is undetermined. The germline gives CDR1 DFQATT, CDR2 SNEGSKA (reference sequence). V shed 3 bases and J shed 0 bases, with 14 bases lying between them. The CDR3 loop spans 16 amino acids. This CDR3 is CSASVGFIATNEKLFF. CDR3 sequence (DNA): TGCAGTGCTAGCGTGGGGTTTATAGCAACTAATGAAAAACTGTTTTTT.

This clonotype occurred many times. This chain uses TRBV6-2 or TRBV6-3 with TRBJ2-2, with TRBD2 identical over 11 bases. This CDR3 is built from 21 residues. Germline V gene sequence: CDR1 MNHEY, CDR2 SVGEGT. V gave up 3 bases and J gave up 0 bases; unmatched junction bases: 15. The CDR3 region is CASSYPRASGRTYANTGELFF. Written as DNA, the CDR3 is TGTGCCAGCAGTTATCCCCGGGCTAGCGGGAGGACTTATGCGAACACCGGGGAGCTGTTTTTT.

This clonotype has ten or more counts. The V call is TRBV27, the J call TRBJ2-2; D remains ambiguous. V gave up 7 bases and J gave up 5 bases, with 11 bases separating them. The germline gives CDR1 MNHEY, CDR2 SMNVEV (reference sequence). CDR3 size: 13 residues. The CDR3 sequence is CASTLLETGELFF. Here the CDR3 DNA reads TGTGCCAGCACCCTACTCGAGACCGGGGAGCTGTTTTTT.

The chain has TRBV4-2 and TRBJ1-2, with a tentative D call TRBD1 (6 bases). The CDR3 is 16 amino acids. V gave up 0 bases and J gave up 4 bases, with 15 bases separating them. From germline, CDR1 is LGHNA and CDR2 YNFKEQ. The CDR3 DNA sequence: TGTGCCAGCAGCCAAGATCTAGGGGGTCACGCCTATGGCTACACCTTC. Its translation: CASSQDLGGHAYGYTF.

This clonotype was observed many times. The chain couples TRBV5-1 to TRBJ2-3; 8 nucleotides align to TRBD2. Germline values: CDR1 SGHRS, CDR2 YFSETQ. CDR3 length: 14 amino acids. The junction had 8 bases not matched to a gene; V was cut back by 6 bases and J by 5 bases. The CDR3 region has the DNA TGCGCCAGCATCCCCGGGAGGGCCGGAGATACGCAGTATTTT. Its protein is CASIPGRAGDTQYF.

This sequence joins TRBV15 and TRBJ2-5, with TRBD1 matching 11 bases. There are 15 residues in the CDR3. Germline V gene sequence: CDR1 LNHNV, CDR2 YYDKDF (reference sequence). Trimming at V came to 3 bases and at J to 4 bases, leaving 4 bases not matched to a gene. The CDR3 sequence: CATSRDRGHRETQYF. As DNA, the CDR3 is TGTGCCACCAGCAGGGACAGGGGGCATCGAGAGACCCAGTACTTC.

This chain links TRBV5-1 with TRBJ2-5; D could derive from TRBD1 or TRBD2 (6 bases each). The V gene's germline CDR1 is SGHRS and CDR2 YFSETQ. V dropped 0 bases and J dropped 3 bases, with 12 bases sitting between them. The CDR3 runs to 15 residues. CDR3 amino acids: CASSLERGTKETQYF. DNA for the CDR3: TGCGCCAGCAGCTTGGAACGGGGGACAAAAGAGACCCAGTACTTC.

The sample holds many counts of this clonotype. In DNA, the CDR3 is TGTGCCACCAGGCTGCCGGACCGTAACACCGGGGAGCTGTTTTTT. Its protein product is CATRLPDRNTGELFF. The chain links TRBV15 to TRBJ2-2; D remains ambiguous. V was clipped by 6 bases and J by 2 bases, with 13 bases between them. The length of the CDR3 is 15 residues. The germline gives CDR1 LNHNV, CDR2 YYDKDF (reference sequence).

Ten or more counts support this clonotype. This chain links TRBV3-1 with TRBJ2-7; 10 nucleotides line up with TRBD1. The germline V gene has CDR1 LGHDT and CDR2 YNNKEL (reference sequence). This CDR3 is built from 14 residues. Trimming removed 1 base from V and 6 bases from J; junction bases left unmatched: 3. The CDR3 loop reads CASSQGTGGIEQYF. The CDR3 nucleotides read TGTGCCAGCAGCCAAGGGACAGGGGGAATCGAGCAGTACTTC.

This clonotype showed up just a few times. The CDR3 protein is CASSQGRDSREGLSYEQYF. The CDR3 coding sequence is TGTGCCAGCTCCCAAGGGCGGGACTCCCGGGAGGGTCTGTCCTACGAGCAGTACTTC. This chain uses TRBV7-3 with TRBJ2-7; the match to TRBD2 covers 8 bases. J was trimmed by 1 base and V by 8 bases; bases with no gene match: 22. Germline V gives CDR1 SGHTA, CDR2 FQGTGA. CDR3 length: 19 amino acids.

In its sample, this clonotype was seen a few times. The V call is TRBV9, the J call TRBJ2-1; D not certain. The CDR3 extends over 13 amino acids. Germline V gene data show CDR1 as SGDLS and CDR2 as YYNGEE. Trimming pared 2 bases from V and 7 bases from J, leaving 10 bases between. As DNA, the CDR3 is TGTGCCAGCAGCGTTCTGTCAATGAATGAGCAGTTCTTC. Protein product: CASSVLSMNEQFF.

Comment on this clonotype: At one of its ends the junction is not consistent with the germline gene, which may arise from a read error. The rearrangement joins TRBV28 to TRBJ2-5; D gene uncertain. The CDR3 runs to 18 residues. CDR1 and CDR2 from the germline V gene are MDHEN and SYDVKM. CDR3 sequence reads: CASSSLLPGAHAQGTQYF. In DNA, the CDR3 is TGTGCCAGCAGTTCCCTCCTACCTGGCGCCCACGCCCAAGGGACCCAGTACTTC. Full variable domain (outside the CDR3, taken from reference TRBV28 and TRBJ2-5): DVKVTQSSRYLVKRTGEKVFLECVQDMDHENMFWYRQDPGLGLRLIYFSYDVKMKEKGDIPEGYSVSREKKERFSLILESASTNQTSMYLCASSSLLPGAHAQGTQYFGPGTRLLVL.

In this sample, this clonotype turned up many times. The chain couples TRBV3-1 to TRBJ2-5; 7 bases line up with TRBD2. The CDR3 contains 15 residues. The germline gives CDR1 LGHDT, CDR2 YNNKEL (reference sequence). J gave up 5 bases and V 4 bases, and 10 bases lay outside the gene matches. For the CDR3, the DNA is TGTGCCAGCAGCCCCCCTGGAGCGGGAAAGGAGACCCAGTACTTC. Protein: CASSPPGAGKETQYF.

This clonotype was recorded at least ten times. A single base separates this from a much larger clone, so it may be a read error. This sequence joins TRBV12-3 or TRBV12-4 and TRBJ1-4; D not certain. There are 16 residues in the CDR3. Trimming shortened V by 2 bases and J by 8 bases, and 18 bases separated the two germline ends. The CDR3 loop reads CASSLLHPSKGEKLFF. CDR3 sequence (DNA): TGTGCCAGCAGTTTATTACATCCCAGTAAGGGCGAAAAACTGTTTTTT.

This clonotype was seen repeatedly, ten times or more. The rearrangement links TRBV2 to TRBJ2-5; 7 bases are a match to TRBD2. Germline V gives CDR1 SNHLY, CDR2 FYNNEI. This CDR3 spans 13 amino acids. Trimming took 6 bases from V and 5 from J; bases not matched to a gene: 6. This CDR3 reads CASRATSRETQYF. The CDR3 region has the DNA TGTGCCAGCAGGGCGACTAGCCGGGAGACCCAGTACTTC.

This clonotype has ten or more counts. This sequence joins TRBV5-1 and TRBJ2-1; D is uncertain. CDR1 and CDR2 from the germline V gene are SGHRS and YFSETQ. V lost 0 bases, J lost 8 bases, and 12 bases lay in between. The CDR3 has 14 amino acids. Here the CDR3 reads CASSLAPDRDEQFF. The DNA for the CDR3 is TGCGCCAGCAGCTTGGCTCCGGATCGGGATGAGCAGTTCTTC.

The V and J genes are TRBV7-9 and TRBJ1-2; D may be TRBD1 (5 bases). CDR3 length: 14 residues. Germline V gene data show CDR1 as SEHNR and CDR2 as FQNEAQ (reference sequence). Trimming took 5 bases from V and 4 from J, leaving 14 bases between them. The CDR3 loop reads CASSPTQGGYGYTF. Here the CDR3 DNA reads TGTGCCAGCAGCCCAACCCAGGGAGGCTATGGCTACACCTTC.

This clonotype was seen ten or more times. The J gene is TRBJ1-5, the V gene TRBV30; D is possibly TRBD1 (6 bases). V was cut by 4 bases and J by 3 bases, with 10 bases left in between. The CDR3 is 13 amino acids. Germline-derived CDR1 and CDR2 are GTSNPN and SVGIG (reference sequence). CDR3: CAWNGQSNQPQHF. The CDR3 coding sequence is TGTGCCTGGAACGGACAGTCCAATCAGCCCCAGCATTTT. The full variable domain, rest sourced from reference TRBV30 and TRBJ1-5, is SQTIHQWPATLVQPVGSPLSLECTVEGTSNPNLYWYRQAAGRGLQLLFYSVGIGQISSEVPQNLSASRPQDRQFILSSKKLLLSDSGFYLCAWNGQSNQPQHFGDGTRLSIL.

This clonotype was detected many times. This chain uses TRBV11-2 with TRBJ2-6; D is possibly TRBD1 (5 bases). The CDR3 has 17 amino acids. Trimming removed 2 bases from V and 0 bases from J, with 11 bases in between. From germline, CDR1 is SGHAT and CDR2 FQNNGV. The CDR3 DNA reads as TGTGCCAGCAGCTTACTCGTACAGGTCTCTGGGGCCAACGTCCTGACTTTC. It encodes CASSLLVQVSGANVLTF.